Shown below are 27 T cell receptor beta chains from a single sample sequenced in a study of blood T cell repertoires in COVID-19. Here immunoSEQ multiplex PCR was the method, and the copy in TCRdb shows in-frame clones only, minus some. Among about 390,000 clones listed, around nine tenths were seen once. The material sequenced was PBMCs or T cells enriched from blood (not recorded which). The source is a woman in her fifties or sixties who had recovered from COVID-19.

The V call is TRBV6-5, the J call TRBJ2-1; D unresolved. The CDR3 contains 13 residues. Germline loops: CDR1 MNHEY, CDR2 SVGAGI. Trimming took off 2 bases at V and 6 bases at J, with 8 bases between the two ends. CDR3 sequence: CASSYNHGNEQFF. CDR3 sequence (DNA): TGTGCCAGCAGTTACAATCACGGCAATGAGCAGTTCTTC.

This chain connects TRBV24-1 to TRBJ2-3, with D possibly being TRBD1 (5 bases). Trimming cost V 9 bases and J 5 bases, with 14 bases left between them. The CDR3 is 13 residues long. Germline CDR1 reads KGHDR; CDR2 reads SFDVKD. The CDR3 DNA reads TGTGCCACCGGAAGGGGATTTGAAGATACGCAGTATTTT. Its translation is CATGRGFEDTQYF.

The chain links TRBV5-5 to TRBJ1-3; D is unresolved. This CDR3 comprises 18 residues. Germline V CDR1 and CDR2: SGHKS, YYEKEE (reference sequence). V shed 6 bases and J shed 0 bases, with 22 bases lying between them. CDR3 in DNA: TGTGCCAGCACCCCCTTTTGGGGAGCAAAGAGCTCTGGAAACACCATATATTTT. This gives the protein CASTPFWGAKSSGNTIYF.

The rearrangement uses TRBV24-1 and TRBJ1-2; tentatively, D is TRBD1 (6 bases). The CDR3 runs to 14 residues. The V end lost 3 bases, the J end lost 7 bases, and 14 bases lay between the germline ends. The germline V gene encodes CDR1 KGHDR and CDR2 SFDVKD. The CDR3 DNA sequence: TGTGCCACCAGTGATGGGACAACCACCAGTGGCTACACCTTC. Protein sequence: CATSDGTTTSGYTF.

The J gene is TRBJ2-7, the V gene TRBV30; perhaps TRBD1 as D (7 bases). The CDR3 is 15 amino acids. Per the germline V gene, CDR1 is GTSNPN and CDR2 is SVGIG (reference sequence). V was clipped by 3 bases and J by 1 base, with 16 bases between them. The CDR3 bases are TGTGCCTGGAGAGGGGGGACAGAAAATTCCTACGAGCAGTACTTC. Translating gives CAWRGGTENSYEQYF.

This rearrangement joins TRBV25-1 to TRBJ2-7, with a tentative D call TRBD1 (6 bases). Trimming stripped 6 bases from V and 6 bases from J, with 15 bases between. There are 13 residues in the CDR3. CDR1 is MGHDK and CDR2 is SYGVNS in the germline V gene. DNA of the CDR3: TGTGCCAGCAGGAAGGTAGAACAGGGCGAGCAGTACTTC. Translating it yields CASRKVEQGEQYF.

This chain connects TRBV30 to TRBJ2-3; D is unclear. Germline V gives CDR1 GTSNPN, CDR2 SVGIG (reference sequence). The V and J ends lost 1 base and 5 bases respectively, with 10 bases between them. This CDR3 is 13 amino acids long. As DNA, the CDR3 is TGTGCCTGGAGTGCCAACCTAGGAGATACGCAGTATTTT. This translates into CAWSANLGDTQYF.

This clone was found a few times. The chain joins TRBV2 to TRBJ2-5; 7 bases align to TRBD1. CDR3 size: 14 residues. J lost 2 bases, V lost 6 bases, and 6 bases had no gene match. Germline V gives CDR1 SNHLY, CDR2 FYNNEI. The CDR3 reads CASRPGQRQETQYF. The CDR3, as DNA: TGTGCCAGCAGGCCGGGACAGAGACAAGAGACCCAGTACTTC.

The V and J genes are TRBV27 and TRBJ1-3; D uncertain. CDR1 is MNHEY and CDR2 is SMNVEV in the germline V gene (reference sequence). Trimming took 2 bases from V and 2 from J, leaving 13 bases between them. The CDR3 is made up of 16 amino acids. The CDR3 DNA is TGTGCCAGCAGTTTAGGGCCGGGAAGCGCTGGAAACACCATATATTTT. This sequence encodes CASSLGPGSAGNTIYF.

The chain employs TRBV4-2 and TRBJ2-1; TRBD2 matches at 12 bases. J gave up 6 bases and V 5 bases, and 5 bases lay outside the gene matches. Looked up from germline, CDR1 is LGHNA and CDR2 is YNFKEQ. The CDR3 spans 15 residues. CDR3 in amino acids: CASSTPSGGANEQFF. The CDR3 DNA follows: TGTGCCAGCAGCACCCCTAGCGGGGGGGCCAATGAGCAGTTCTTC.

The chain joins TRBV5-4 to TRBJ2-3, with TRBD1 matching 9 bases. CDR1 and CDR2 from the germline V gene are SGHNT and YYREEE (reference sequence). This CDR3 has 15 amino acids. Trimming took 2 bases from V and 4 from J; bases not matched to a gene: 5. The CDR3 nucleotides are TGTGCCAGCAGCTTTTGGACAGGGGCGGCAGATACGCAGTATTTT. This translates into CASSFWTGAADTQYF.

This rearrangement joins TRBV19 to TRBJ1-1; D is unresolved. From germline, CDR1 is LNHDA and CDR2 SQIVND (reference sequence). Trimming pared 3 bases from V and 6 bases from J, leaving 11 bases between. The CDR3 is 13 amino acids. The chain's CDR3 is CASSIWLGSEAFF. CDR3 DNA sequence: TGTGCCAGTAGTATTTGGCTAGGATCTGAAGCTTTCTTT.

This clone appeared a few times. This rearrangement joins TRBV2 to TRBJ2-1; 10 nucleotides match TRBD2. Per the germline V gene, CDR1 is SNHLY and CDR2 is FYNNEI. V was clipped by 1 base and J by 7 bases; unmatched bases: 4. This CDR3 contains 15 residues. The CDR3 DNA sequence: TGTGCCAGCAGTGAAGAGTTAGCGGGGGGTAATGAGCAGTTCTTC. Protein product: CASSEELAGGNEQFF.

The chain carries TRBV19 and TRBJ1-2; TRBD1 agrees at 9 bases. Germline values: CDR1 LNHDA, CDR2 SQIVND (reference sequence). Unmatched junction bases numbered 7, after V lost 7 bases and J lost 1 base. CDR3 length: 15 amino acids. The CDR3 coding sequence is TGTGCCAGTAATCTACAGGGACAGGGTAACTATGGCTACACCTTC. It yields the protein CASNLQGQGNYGYTF.

The rearrangement links TRBV7-9 to TRBJ2-7; D perhaps matches TRBD2 (6 bases). The CDR3 runs to 14 residues. The germline V gene encodes CDR1 SEHNR and CDR2 FQNEAQ (reference sequence). V lost 5 bases, J lost 2 bases, and 13 bases lay in between. The CDR3 sequence is CASSRQDYTYEQYF. CDR3 sequence (DNA): TGTGCCAGCAGCCGGCAGGACTATACCTACGAGCAGTACTTC.

The V call is TRBV7-2, the J call TRBJ2-7, with D unresolved. This CDR3 is built from 14 residues. The germline V gene encodes CDR1 SGHTA and CDR2 FQGNSA. The germline V and J ends were trimmed by 4 bases and 4 bases, with 14 bases remaining between them. CDR3 protein: CASSSRQGEYEQYF. In nucleotides, the CDR3 is TGTGCCAGCAGCTCCCGACAAGGCGAATACGAGCAGTACTTC.

The chain combines TRBV5-5 with TRBJ1-2; TRBD1 is a possible D gene (6 bases). Germline assignment: CDR1 SGHKS and CDR2 YYEKEE (reference sequence). The CDR3 is 15 residues long. V was trimmed by 4 bases and J by 4 bases, leaving 17 bases between them. The CDR3, as DNA: TGTGCCAGCAGCGGGGGGGCCGGGACACGCTATGGCTACACCTTC. This codes for CASSGGAGTRYGYTF.

J is TRBJ2-3 and V is TRBV27; 14 nucleotides agree with TRBD2. V was pared by 4 bases and J by 5 bases, with 11 bases of the junction left unmatched. The CDR3 runs to 18 residues. The V gene's germline CDR1 is MNHEY and CDR2 SMNVEV (reference sequence). In nucleotides, the CDR3 is TGTGCCAGCAGTTCCCCGGGACTAGCGGGGGCCGGCGGAGATACGCAGTATTTT. It codes for CASSSPGLAGAGGDTQYF.

The rearrangement links TRBV4-3 to TRBJ1-2; a possible D gene is TRBD1 (5 bases). The germline V gene encodes CDR1 LGHNA and CDR2 YSLEER. This CDR3 is 15 amino acids long. V gave up 0 bases and J gave up 3 bases, with 11 bases separating them. CDR3 amino acids: CASSQESWGDYGYTF. CDR3 nucleotides: TGCGCCAGCAGCCAAGAAAGTTGGGGGGACTATGGCTACACCTTC.

The chain recombines TRBV7-2 with TRBJ2-7; TRBD1 matches at 7 bases. V trimming: 3 bases; J trimming: 8 bases; junction bases outside the gene matches: 16. The length of the CDR3 is 16 residues. CDR1 is SGHTA and CDR2 is FQGNSA in the germline V gene. CDR3 nucleotide sequence: TGTGCCAGCAGCTTGGGCCAAGGGACAGAGAGAAACAAGCAGTACTTC. Its protein product is CASSLGQGTERNKQYF.

V and J are TRBV28 and TRBJ1-2; TRBD1 aligns across 8 bases. V lost 3 bases to trimming and J lost 7 bases; unmatched junction nucleotides: 7. The CDR3 is made up of 14 amino acids. Germline V CDR1 and CDR2: MDHEN, SYDVKM. The CDR3 is CASSFRQGLGGYTF. The CDR3 coding sequence is TGTGCCAGCAGTTTTCGACAGGGGTTGGGTGGCTACACCTTC.

The rearrangement links TRBV18 to TRBJ1-1; D possibly corresponds to TRBD1 (5 bases). The V gene's germline CDR1 is KGHSH and CDR2 LQKENI. V was trimmed by 3 bases and J by 7 bases, leaving 9 bases between them. This CDR3 contains 12 residues. DNA for the CDR3: TGTGCCAGCTCACCCGACAGCGATGAAGCTTTCTTT. Translating it yields CASSPDSDEAFF.

A single count supports this clone. CDR3 protein: CASSLRETGGYGYTF. The CDR3 DNA follows: TGTGCCAGCAGTTTAAGAGAGACAGGGGGCTATGGCTACACCTTC. The V call is TRBV27, the J call TRBJ1-2, with 9 bases identical to TRBD1. The CDR3 is 15 amino acids. V lost 2 bases to trimming and J lost 4 bases; unmatched junction nucleotides: 5. The germline V gene has CDR1 MNHEY and CDR2 SMNVEV (reference sequence).

A single count supports this clone. V gene TRBV5-5 combines with J gene TRBJ2-7; 10 bases align to TRBD1. Trimming at V came to 0 bases and at J to 2 bases, leaving 5 bases not matched to a gene. The length of the CDR3 is 16 residues. The V gene's germline CDR1 is SGHKS and CDR2 YYEKEE (reference sequence). CDR3 amino acids: CASSLAGGTGAYEQYF. CDR3 DNA sequence: TGTGCCAGCAGCTTGGCCGGCGGGACAGGGGCCTACGAGCAGTACTTC.

The chain combines TRBV15 with TRBJ1-5; TRBD1 matches at 9 bases. CDR1 LNHNV and CDR2 YYDKDF come from the germline V gene (reference sequence). The junction had 6 bases not matched to a gene; V was cut back by 3 bases and J by 6 bases. This CDR3 spans 15 amino acids. The CDR3 DNA follows: TGTGCCACCAGCAGGGACAGGGGCATGGGTCAGCCCCAGCATTTT. Translating it yields CATSRDRGMGQPQHF.

The CDR3, as DNA: TGTGCCAGCAGTTACTCGGCGCAGGCCGACTACAATGAGCAGTTCTTC. Its translation: CASSYSAQADYNEQFF. The genes are TRBV6-5 and TRBJ2-1; D unclear. V was clipped by 0 bases and J by 3 bases, with 12 bases between them. In germline, CDR1 is MNHEY, CDR2 SVGAGI. The CDR3 covers 16 residues.

The J gene is TRBJ2-6, the V gene TRBV5-5; 10 nucleotides align to TRBD1. Germline values: CDR1 SGHKS, CDR2 YYEKEE (reference sequence). After removal of 4 bases from V and 0 bases from J, the junction contained 4 bases not matched to a gene. The CDR3 has 17 amino acids. CDR3 in amino acids: CASSRQGARSGANVLTF. The CDR3 region has the DNA TGTGCCAGCAGCCGACAGGGGGCGCGCTCTGGGGCCAACGTCCTGACTTTC.